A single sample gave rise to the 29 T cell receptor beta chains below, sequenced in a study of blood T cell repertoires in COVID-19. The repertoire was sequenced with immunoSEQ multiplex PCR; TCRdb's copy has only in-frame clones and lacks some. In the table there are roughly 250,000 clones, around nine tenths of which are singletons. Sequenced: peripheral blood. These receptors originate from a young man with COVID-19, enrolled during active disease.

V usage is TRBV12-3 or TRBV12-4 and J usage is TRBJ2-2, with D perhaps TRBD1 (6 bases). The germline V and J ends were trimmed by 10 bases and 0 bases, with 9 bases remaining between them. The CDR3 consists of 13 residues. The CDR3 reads CAIDRTNTGELFF. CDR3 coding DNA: TGTGCCATTGACAGGACGAACACCGGGGAGCTGTTTTTT.

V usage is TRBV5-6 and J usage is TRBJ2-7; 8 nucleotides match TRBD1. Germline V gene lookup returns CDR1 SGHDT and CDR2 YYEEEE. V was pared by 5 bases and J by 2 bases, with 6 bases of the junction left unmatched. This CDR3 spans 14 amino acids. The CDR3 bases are TGTGCCAGCAGTCAGCAGGGGGCCACCTACGAGCAGTACTTC. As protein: CASSQQGATYEQYF.

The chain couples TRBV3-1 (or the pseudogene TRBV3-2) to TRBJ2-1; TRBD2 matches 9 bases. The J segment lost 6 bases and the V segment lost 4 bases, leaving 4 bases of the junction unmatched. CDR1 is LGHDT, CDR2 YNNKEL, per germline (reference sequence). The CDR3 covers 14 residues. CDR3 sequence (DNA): TGTGCCAGCAGCCGCGGGACTAGCTTCAATGAGCAGTTCTTC. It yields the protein CASSRGTSFNEQFF.

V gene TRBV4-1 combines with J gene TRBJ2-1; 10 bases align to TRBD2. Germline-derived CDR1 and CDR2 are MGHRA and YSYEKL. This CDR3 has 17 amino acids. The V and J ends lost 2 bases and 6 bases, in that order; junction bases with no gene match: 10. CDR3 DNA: TGCGCCAGCAGCCAACCAGCCGGACTAGCGGAGGTCAATGAGCAGTTCTTC. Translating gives CASSQPAGLAEVNEQFF.

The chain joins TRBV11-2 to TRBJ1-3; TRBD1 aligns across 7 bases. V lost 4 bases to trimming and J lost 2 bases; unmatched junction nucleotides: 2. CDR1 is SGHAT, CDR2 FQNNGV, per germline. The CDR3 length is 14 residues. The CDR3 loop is CASSWGQPGNTIYF. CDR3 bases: TGTGCCAGCAGCTGGGGACAGCCTGGAAACACCATATATTTT.

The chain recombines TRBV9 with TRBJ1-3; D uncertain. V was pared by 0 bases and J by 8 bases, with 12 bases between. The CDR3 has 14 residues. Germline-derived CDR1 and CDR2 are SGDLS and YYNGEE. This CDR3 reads CASSVGPEEHTIYF. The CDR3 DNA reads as TGTGCCAGCAGCGTAGGTCCGGAGGAACACACCATATATTTT.

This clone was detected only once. CDR3 in amino acids: CASKDQGGNTEAFF. For the CDR3, the DNA is TGTGCCAGCAAAGACCAAGGGGGGAACACTGAAGCTTTCTTT. The V and J genes are TRBV6-4 and TRBJ1-1, with D perhaps matching TRBD1 (6 bases). V lost 7 bases to trimming and J lost 1 base, with 13 bases between them. This CDR3 is 14 amino acids long. Germline CDR1 reads MRHNA; CDR2 reads SNTAGT.

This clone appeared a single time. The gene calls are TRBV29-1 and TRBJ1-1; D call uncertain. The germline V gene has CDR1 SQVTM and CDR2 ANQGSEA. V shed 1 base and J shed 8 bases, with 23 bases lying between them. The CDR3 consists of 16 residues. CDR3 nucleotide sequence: TGCAGCGTTGAAGGGCTACAGTTGGCGACTAATGGGGAAGCTTTCTTT. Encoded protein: CSVEGLQLATNGEAFF.

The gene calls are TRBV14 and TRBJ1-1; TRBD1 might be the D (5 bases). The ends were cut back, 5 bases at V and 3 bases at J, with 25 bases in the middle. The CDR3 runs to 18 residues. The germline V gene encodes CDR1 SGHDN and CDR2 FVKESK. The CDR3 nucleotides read TGTGCCAGCAGCGGGAGGTCGAACCGGGACGGCCGCTACACTGAAGCTTTCTTT. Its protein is CASSGRSNRDGRYTEAFF.

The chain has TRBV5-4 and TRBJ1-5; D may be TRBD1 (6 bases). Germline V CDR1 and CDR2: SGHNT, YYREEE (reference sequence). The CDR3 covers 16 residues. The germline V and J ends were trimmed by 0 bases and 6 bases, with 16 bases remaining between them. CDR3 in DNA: TGTGCCAGCAGCTTGGGGCCTACAGGGATGACTCAGCCCCAGCATTTT. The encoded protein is CASSLGPTGMTQPQHF.

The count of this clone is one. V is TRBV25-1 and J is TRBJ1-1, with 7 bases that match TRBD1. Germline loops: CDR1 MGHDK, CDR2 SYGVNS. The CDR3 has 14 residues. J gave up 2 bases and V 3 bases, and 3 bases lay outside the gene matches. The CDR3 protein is CASSDPGGNTEAFF. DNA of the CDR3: TGTGCCAGCAGTGATCCAGGGGGAAACACTGAAGCTTTCTTT.

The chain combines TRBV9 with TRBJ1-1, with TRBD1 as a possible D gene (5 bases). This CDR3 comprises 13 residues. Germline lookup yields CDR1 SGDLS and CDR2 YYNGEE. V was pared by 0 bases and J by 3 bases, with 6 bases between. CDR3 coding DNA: TGTGCCAGCAGCGTAGCCAGGGACACTGAAGCTTTCTTT. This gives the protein CASSVARDTEAFF.

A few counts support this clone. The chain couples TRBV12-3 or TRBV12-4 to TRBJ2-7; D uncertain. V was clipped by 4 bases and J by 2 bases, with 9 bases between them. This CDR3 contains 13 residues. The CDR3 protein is CASSYPPPYEQYF. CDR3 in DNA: TGTGCCAGCAGTTATCCTCCCCCCTACGAGCAGTACTTC.

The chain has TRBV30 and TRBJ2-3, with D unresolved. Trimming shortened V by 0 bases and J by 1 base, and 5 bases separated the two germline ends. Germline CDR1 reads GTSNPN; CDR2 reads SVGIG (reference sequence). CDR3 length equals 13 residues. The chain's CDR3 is CAWSVTGTDTQYF. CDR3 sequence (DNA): TGTGCCTGGAGTGTTACGGGCACAGATACGCAGTATTTT.

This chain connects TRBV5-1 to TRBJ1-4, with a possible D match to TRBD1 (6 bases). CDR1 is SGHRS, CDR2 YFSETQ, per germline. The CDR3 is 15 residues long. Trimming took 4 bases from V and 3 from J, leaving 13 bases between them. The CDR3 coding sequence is TGCGCCAGCAGCCAGCAGGGGAGGGCTAATGAAAAACTGTTTTTT. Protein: CASSQQGRANEKLFF.

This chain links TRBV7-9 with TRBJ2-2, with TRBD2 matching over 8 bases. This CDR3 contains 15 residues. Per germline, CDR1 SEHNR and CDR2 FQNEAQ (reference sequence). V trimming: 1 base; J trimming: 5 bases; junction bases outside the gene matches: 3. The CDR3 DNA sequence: TGTGCCAGCAGCTTAGAACTAGCGGCAACCGGGGAGCTGTTTTTT. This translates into CASSLELAATGELFF. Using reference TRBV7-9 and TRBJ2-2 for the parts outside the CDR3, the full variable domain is DTGVSQNPRHKITKRGQNVTFRCDPISEHNRLYWYRQTLGQGPEFLTYFQNEAQLEKSRLLSDRFSAERPKGSFSTLEIQRTEQGDSAMYLCASSLELAATGELFFGEGSRLTVL.

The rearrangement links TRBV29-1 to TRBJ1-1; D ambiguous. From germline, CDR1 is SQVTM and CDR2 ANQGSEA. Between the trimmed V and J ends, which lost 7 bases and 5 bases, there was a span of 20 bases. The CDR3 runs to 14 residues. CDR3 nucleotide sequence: TGCAGCGCCGGAGATGGGTACGGTGGGACTGAAGCTTTCTTT. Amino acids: CSAGDGYGGTEAFF.

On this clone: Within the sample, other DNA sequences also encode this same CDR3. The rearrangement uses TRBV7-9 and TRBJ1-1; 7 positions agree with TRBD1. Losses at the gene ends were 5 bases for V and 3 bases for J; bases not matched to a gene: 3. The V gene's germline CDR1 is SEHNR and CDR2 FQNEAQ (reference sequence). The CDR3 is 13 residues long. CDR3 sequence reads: CASSPTGDTEAFF. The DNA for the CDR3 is TGTGCCAGCAGCCCCACAGGGGACACTGAAGCTTTCTTT.

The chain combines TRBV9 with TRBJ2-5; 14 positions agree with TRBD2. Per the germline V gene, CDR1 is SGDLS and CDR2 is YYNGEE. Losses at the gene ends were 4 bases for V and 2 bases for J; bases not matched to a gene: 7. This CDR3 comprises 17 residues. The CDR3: CASSISGLAGVQETQYF. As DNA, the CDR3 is TGTGCCAGCAGCATTTCGGGACTAGCGGGGGTTCAAGAGACCCAGTACTTC.

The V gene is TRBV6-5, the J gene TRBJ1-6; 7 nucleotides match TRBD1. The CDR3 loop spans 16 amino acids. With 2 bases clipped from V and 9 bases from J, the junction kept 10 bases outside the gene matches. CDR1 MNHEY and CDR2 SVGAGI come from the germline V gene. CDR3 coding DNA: TGTGCCAGCAGTTACGCAGGGGGTGGGGGAATTTCACCCCTCCACTTT. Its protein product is CASSYAGGGGISPLHF.

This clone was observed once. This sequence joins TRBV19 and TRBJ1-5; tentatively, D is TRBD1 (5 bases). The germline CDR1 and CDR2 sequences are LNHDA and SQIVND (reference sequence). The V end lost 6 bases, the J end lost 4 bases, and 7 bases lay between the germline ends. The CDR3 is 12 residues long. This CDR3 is CASRRGNQPQHF. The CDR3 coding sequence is TGTGCCAGTAGGCGGGGGAATCAGCCCCAGCATTTT.

This chain's CDR3 is CASSVTGVNTEAFF. For the CDR3, the DNA is TGTGCCAGCAGCGTGACAGGGGTGAACACTGAAGCTTTCTTT. This chain links TRBV9 with TRBJ1-1; 8 bases map to TRBD1. The CDR3 has 14 amino acids. Germline CDR1 SGDLS, CDR2 YYNGEE. V was pared by 2 bases and J by 0 bases, with 0 bases of the junction left unmatched.

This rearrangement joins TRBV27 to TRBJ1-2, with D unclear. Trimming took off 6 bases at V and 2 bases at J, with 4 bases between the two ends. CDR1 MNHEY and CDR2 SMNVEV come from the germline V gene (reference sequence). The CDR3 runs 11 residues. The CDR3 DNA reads TGTGCCAGCAGCGGGAACTATGGCTACACCTTC. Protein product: CASSGNYGYTF.

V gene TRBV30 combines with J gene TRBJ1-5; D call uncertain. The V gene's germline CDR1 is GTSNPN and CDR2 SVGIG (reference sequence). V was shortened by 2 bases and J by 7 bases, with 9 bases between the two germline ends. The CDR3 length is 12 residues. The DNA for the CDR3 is TGTGCCTGGAGTACCGTCGGGCAGCCCCAGCATTTT. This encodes CAWSTVGQPQHF.

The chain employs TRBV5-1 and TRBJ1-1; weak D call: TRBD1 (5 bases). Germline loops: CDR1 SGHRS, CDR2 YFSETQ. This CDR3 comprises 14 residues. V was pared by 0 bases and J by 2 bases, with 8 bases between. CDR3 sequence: CASSLVDSNTEAFF. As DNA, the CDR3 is TGCGCCAGCAGCTTGGTCGACAGTAACACTGAAGCTTTCTTT.

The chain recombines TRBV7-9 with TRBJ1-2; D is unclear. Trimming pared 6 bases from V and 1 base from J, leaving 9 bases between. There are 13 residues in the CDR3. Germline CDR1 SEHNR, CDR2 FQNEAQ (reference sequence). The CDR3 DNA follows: TGTGCCAGCAGTATTACTGATAACTATGGCTACACCTTC. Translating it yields CASSITDNYGYTF. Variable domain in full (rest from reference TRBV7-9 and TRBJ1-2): DTGVSQNPRHKITKRGQNVTFRCDPISEHNRLYWYRQTLGQGPEFLTYFQNEAQLEKSRLLSDRFSAERPKGSFSTLEIQRTEQGDSAMYLCASSITDNYGYTFGSGTRLTVV.

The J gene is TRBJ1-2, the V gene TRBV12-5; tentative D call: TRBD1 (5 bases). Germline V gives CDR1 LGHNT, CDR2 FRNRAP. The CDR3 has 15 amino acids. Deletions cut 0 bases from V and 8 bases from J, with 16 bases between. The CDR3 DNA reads TGTGCTAGTGGTTTGGTACCTTCCAGGGTAGGGGGCTACACCTTC. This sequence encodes CASGLVPSRVGGYTF.

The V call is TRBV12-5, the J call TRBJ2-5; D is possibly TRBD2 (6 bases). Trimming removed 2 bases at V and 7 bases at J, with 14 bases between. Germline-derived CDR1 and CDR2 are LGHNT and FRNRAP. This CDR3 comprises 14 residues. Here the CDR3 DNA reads TGTGCTAGTGGTTTGTTCCGGGACTCAAGGACCCAGTACTTC. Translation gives CASGLFRDSRTQYF.

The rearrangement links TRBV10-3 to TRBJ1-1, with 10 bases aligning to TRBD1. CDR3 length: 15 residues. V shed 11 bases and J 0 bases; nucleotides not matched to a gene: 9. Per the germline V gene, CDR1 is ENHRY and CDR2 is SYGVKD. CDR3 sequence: CAVGQGRLMNTEAFF. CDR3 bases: TGTGCCGTGGGACAGGGGCGACTTATGAACACTGAAGCTTTCTTT.